This T cell receptor (beta chain) was captured in a study of cytomegalovirus exposure and HLA in healthy donors. Study-wide context: HLA-typed donors contributed some 87 million unique TCRs, which were held in an early data release. Findings and limits, study-wide: When a later analysis compared HLA-associated TCR beta chains with equally common others, the HLA-associated chains turned out to be more clonally expanded and to have lower generation probabilities. The classifier reportedly diagnosed cytomegalovirus status with high sensitivity and specificity.

CDR1 is SNHLY and CDR2 is FYNNEI in the germline V gene. Trimming left V 9 bases short and J 0 bases short, with 15 bases between. This CDR3 is built from 14 residues. Each donor's status was that of a healthy bone marrow donor. 60 Vbeta and 13 Jbeta primers were used in PCR. Sequencing used immunoSEQ multiplex PCR; TCRdb keeps in-frame clones, though not all of them. This repertoire shows over 150,000 clones, more than 65% found once; its top ten account for 2.5% to 3.5%. On this clone: Its antigen is not known.

Sequencing was done on a sample of PBMCs. The chain uses TRBV2 and TRBJ2-7; D is undetermined. The origin of this receptor is a woman aged 40 to 49 in good health and CMV-seropositive. The CDR3 loop reads CASTRGRNSYEQYF. CDR3 nucleotides: TGTGCCAGTACACGAGGTCGGAACTCCTACGAGCAGTACTTC.